Sequencing of this T cell receptor (beta chain) was carried out in a study of T-cell reconstitution after alpha-beta-depleted transplantation in children. A library of TCRbeta sequences, prepared with unique molecular identifiers, was generated. TCRdb re-called the PCR reads with MiXCR, one entry per CDR3 protein. The sample lists 450,000 to 600,000 distinct CDR3 sequences, 15% to 20% seen once, with 3.3% in the top ten. Germline CDR1 SGHRS, CDR2 YFSETQ. The germline V and J ends were trimmed by 4 bases and 5 bases, with 10 bases remaining between them. CDR3 length equals 12 residues. The receptor was isolated from a human donor who donated a stem cell graft to a child with acute lymphoblastic leukemia. The rearrangement uses TRBV5-1 and TRBJ2-7; no definite D call. This specimen consisted of PBMCs from the stem cell graft donor, obtained from the stem cell graft. The CDR3 DNA reads as TGCGCCAGCAGCATAGGTTACGACGAGCAGTACTTC. Translation: CASSIGYDEQYF.